A selection of T cell receptor beta chains follows, all from one sample in a study of blood T cell repertoires in COVID-19. Clones were read by immunoSEQ multiplex PCR, and TCRdb kept only the in-frame ones, dropping some. The repertoire holds about 180,000 clones, with about 84% as singletons. The material sequenced was peripheral blood. These receptor sequences come from a human donor in a cohort sampled during active COVID-19. Both conserved end residues are part of each CDR3. A D gene is named only where the DNA matches it firmly. Clone size is shown for a subset of rows, as once, few, many or a class of expanded clone.

>TRBJ2-7|NA|TRBV5-1|NA
CASSPGHQSSYEQYF
TGCGCCAGCAGCCCGGGACACCAAAGCTCCTACGAGCAGTACTTC
>TRBJ1-2|NA|TRBV29-1|few
CSVDGQYGYTF
TGCAGCGTTGATGGTCAGTATGGCTACACCTTC
>TRBJ1-4|TRBD1|TRBV7-7|NA
CASSLGTGEKLFF
TGTGCCAGCAGCTTGGGGACAGGGGAAAAACTGTTTTTT
>TRBJ1-6|NA|TRBV27|NA
CASSPTPSSYNSPLHF
TGTGCCAGCAGTCCAACACCAAGCTCCTATAATTCACCCCTCCACTTT
>TRBJ2-7|TRBD1|TRBV5-1|NA
CASSGRTGENEQYF
TGCGCCAGCAGCGGAAGGACAGGGGAAAACGAGCAGTACTTC
>TRBJ2-2|NA|TRBV9|NA
CASTLGGGRDTGELFF
TGTGCCAGCACCCTCGGGGGAGGCAGAGACACCGGGGAGCTGTTTTTT
>TRBJ1-4|NA|TRBV5-8|NA
CASSLDQGSEKLFF
TGTGCCAGCAGCTTGGACCAGGGATCTGAAAAACTGTTTTTT
>TRBJ1-1|TRBD1|TRBV7-2|NA
CASSSRPGQGRNTEAFF
TGTGCCAGCAGCTCCCGACCGGGACAGGGCCGGAACACTGAAGCTTTCTTT
>TRBJ1-2|NA|TRBV4-1|NA
CASSQGGFNYGYTF
TGCGCCAGCAGCCAAGGAGGATTTAACTATGGCTACACCTTC
>TRBJ2-1|NA|TRBV5-4|NA
CASSDLQGYNEQFF
TGTGCCAGCAGCGACCTCCAGGGATACAATGAGCAGTTCTTC
>TRBJ2-7|NA|TRBV6-5|NA
CASSPMLGTPYEQYF
TGTGCCAGCAGCCCAATGCTCGGGACACCCTACGAGCAGTACTTC
>TRBJ2-7|NA|TRBV13|once
CASSLKWAGRDYEQYF
TGTGCCAGCAGCTTAAAATGGGCGGGCAGAGATTACGAGCAGTACTTC
>TRBJ2-2|TRBD2|TRBV6-5|NA
CASSLLAGGTGELFF
TGTGCCAGCAGTCTTCTAGCGGGGGGGACCGGGGAGCTGTTTTTT
>TRBJ2-5|TRBD2|TRBV3-1/TRBV3-2|NA
CASSRKIPPTSGGASLGQTQYF
TGTGCCAGCAGCCGGAAGATTCCCCCGACTAGCGGGGGGGCCAGCTTAGGGCAGACCCAGTACTTC
>TRBJ1-1|TRBD1|TRBV10-1|few
CASSENRGNTEAFF
TGCGCCAGCAGTGAGAACAGGGGGAACACTGAAGCTTTCTTT
>TRBJ1-1|NA|TRBV27|NA
CASSSGPRGMAFF
TGTGCCAGCAGTTCGGGACCTCGCGGGATGGCTTTCTTT
>TRBJ1-2|TRBD1|TRBV5-1|NA
CASGDRVSARFLGYGYTF
TGCGCCAGCGGCGACAGGGTTTCGGCGCGGTTTCTGGGTTATGGCTACACCTTC
>TRBJ2-7|TRBD1|TRBV19|NA
CASSMTGSSYEQYF
TGTGCCAGTAGTATGACAGGGAGCTCCTACGAGCAGTACTTC
>TRBJ2-7|NA|TRBV19|NA
CASSIGGVPDEQYF
TGTGCCAGTAGTATAGGAGGAGTTCCAGACGAGCAGTACTTC
>TRBJ2-5|TRBD2|TRBV4-2|once
CASSHTSTSGEQETQYF
TGTGCCAGCAGCCATACTTCGACTAGCGGGGAACAAGAGACCCAGTACTTC
>TRBJ2-7|TRBD1|TRBV3-1/TRBV3-2|NA
CASSEVGQGYEQYF
TGTGCCAGCAGCGAGGTCGGACAGGGCTACGAGCAGTACTTC
>TRBJ2-1|TRBD2|TRBV6-5|NA
CASSYRLSGENNEQFF
TGTGCCAGCAGTTACCGACTTAGCGGGGAAAACAATGAGCAGTTCTTC
>TRBJ2-1|TRBD1|TRBV4-2|NA
CASSQRTGNNEQFF
TGTGCCAGCAGCCAGCGGACAGGGAACAATGAGCAGTTCTTC
>TRBJ2-7|NA|TRBV7-9|NA
CASSSQIQPYEQYF
TGTGCCAGCAGCTCACAAATACAGCCCTACGAGCAGTACTTC
>TRBJ1-2|NA|TRBV9|NA
CASSGAGAYGYTF
TGTGCCAGCAGCGGGGCAGGGGCCTATGGCTACACCTTC
>TRBJ1-1|TRBD1|TRBV2|few
CASSGPTQGASGGMNTEAFF
TGTGCCAGCAGTGGACCGACACAGGGGGCCTCAGGCGGGATGAACACTGAAGCTTTCTTT
>TRBJ1-2|TRBD1|TRBV9|few
CASSVGTGGVYGYTF
TGTGCCAGCAGCGTAGGGACAGGGGGTGTCTATGGCTACACCTTC
>TRBJ1-1|TRBD1|TRBV5-6|NA
CASSLVDRQNTEAFF
TGTGCCAGCAGCTTGGTGGACAGGCAGAACACTGAAGCTTTCTTT
>TRBJ1-4|TRBD1|TRBV30|once
CAWSTGSGGLEKLFF
TGTGCCTGGAGTACTGGGTCAGGGGGATTAGAAAAACTGTTTTTT
>TRBJ2-1|TRBD2|TRBV2|NA
CARKAPSGGAHEQFF
TGTGCCAGGAAGGCCCCCAGCGGGGGGGCCCATGAGCAGTTCTTC
>TRBJ1-1|NA|TRBV6-4|NA
CASSEMRNTEAFF
TGTGCCAGCAGTGAAATGAGGAACACTGAAGCTTTCTTT
>TRBJ1-4|NA|TRBV11-2|NA
CASSSMGVTANEKLFF
TGTGCCAGCAGCTCAATGGGCGTTACTGCTAATGAAAAACTGTTTTTT
>TRBJ1-3|TRBD1|TRBV11-2|NA
CASSFGQGEDTIYF
TGTGCCAGCAGCTTCGGACAGGGGGAGGACACCATATATTTT
>TRBJ2-2|NA|TRBV4-1|NA
CASSQAYMGADTGELFF
TGCGCCAGCAGCCAAGCCTACATGGGGGCGGACACCGGGGAGCTGTTTTTT
>TRBJ1-1|TRBD1|TRBV19|once
CASSISVGDREAFF
TGTGCCAGTAGTATAAGTGTAGGGGACAGGGAAGCTTTCTTT
>TRBJ1-2|TRBD1|TRBV30|NA
CAWSVEARDRVYGYTF
TGTGCCTGGAGTGTAGAGGCCCGGGACAGGGTCTATGGCTACACCTTC
>TRBJ1-2|NA|TRBV19|NA
CAVQAPSNYGYTF
TGTGCCGTACAGGCCCCTTCTAACTATGGCTACACCTTC
>TRBJ1-2|TRBD1|TRBV30|NA
CAWHRGLNGYTF
TGTGCCTGGCACAGGGGTCTTAATGGCTACACCTTC
>TRBJ2-5|NA|TRBV3-1/TRBV3-2|NA
CASSQDLGGSSETQYF
TGTGCCAGCAGCCAAGATCTAGGCGGTAGTTCGGAGACCCAGTACTTC
>TRBJ2-7|TRBD2|TRBV4-1|few
CASSRVAGGSYEQYF
TGCGCCAGCAGCCGCGTAGCGGGGGGGTCCTACGAGCAGTACTTC
>TRBJ1-1|TRBD1|TRBV9|NA
CASSSNPGTGGKGRAFF
TGTGCCAGCAGCTCAAACCCGGGGACAGGGGGCAAGGGGAGAGCTTTCTTT
>TRBJ2-3|TRBD1|TRBV9|NA
CASSPQRGQSTDTQYF
TGTGCCAGCAGCCCCCAACGGGGACAGAGCACAGATACGCAGTATTTT
>TRBJ2-7|NA|TRBV4-2|NA
CASSYGQSGDEQYF
TGTGCCAGCAGCTACGGACAGAGTGGTGACGAGCAGTACTTC
>TRBJ1-1|NA|TRBV10-1|NA
CASSESTGGGTEAFF
TGCGCCAGCAGTGAGTCGACAGGCGGGGGGACTGAAGCTTTCTTT